This T cell receptor (beta chain) was documented in a study of cytomegalovirus exposure and HLA in healthy donors. Notes on the study in general: Roughly 170 TCR beta chains were listed as cytomegalovirus-associated. Confirmation was obtained in vitro that a few CMV-associated chains are specific for CMV antigens. Published work reported that the classifier diagnosed cytomegalovirus status with high specificity and sensitivity.

The CDR3 is made up of 15 amino acids. V gave up 0 bases and J gave up 2 bases, with 8 bases separating them. Germline V gene sequence: CDR1 MNHEY, CDR2 SMNVEV (reference sequence). As concerns this clone: Its antigen remains unknown.

The donors were part of the validation cohort of some 120 subjects. That cohort was separate from the first cohort, which comprised 700 or so subjects. TCRdb's copy holds only in-frame clones and misses some; the assay was immunoSEQ multiplex PCR. The sample has 140,000 or so clones; around 89% are singletons. The sequencing sample was made of PBMCs. The chain recombines TRBV27 with TRBJ2-1; D gene unclear. The source of this sequence is a woman younger than 45 in good health and CMV-seropositive. The CDR3 region is CASSLSARPYNEQFF. DNA of the CDR3: TGTGCCAGCAGTTTATCTGCGAGGCCCTACAATGAGCAGTTCTTC.